The 25 T cell receptor beta chains presented below share a single source sample, sequenced in a study of cytomegalovirus exposure and HLA in healthy donors. A multiplex PCR was run with 60 Vbeta primers and 13 Jbeta primers. The table came from immunoSEQ multiplex PCR; TCRdb's copy has only in-frame clones and leaves some out. This table lists some 130,000 clones. Sequenced: PBMCs. The receptors come from a man aged 18 to 29 in good health and CMV-seronegative.

CDR3 sequence (DNA): TGTGCCAGCAGCAGGACGGAGGGTTATGGCTACACCTTC. This encodes CASSRTEGYGYTF. The chain joins TRBV25-1 to TRBJ1-2; D remains ambiguous. Germline V gives CDR1 MGHDK, CDR2 SYGVNS. The CDR3 runs 13 residues. The germline V and J ends were trimmed by 6 bases and 5 bases, with 13 bases remaining between them.

The V call is TRBV28, the J call TRBJ1-6; weak D call: TRBD1 (5 bases). This CDR3 is 15 amino acids long. Germline lookup yields CDR1 MDHEN and CDR2 SYDVKM. V was pared by 3 bases and J by 9 bases, with 15 bases between. DNA of the CDR3: TGTGCCAGCAGTTTTCCGGACACGGCTACTTCACCCCTCCACTTT. This sequence encodes CASSFPDTATSPLHF.

This chain uses TRBV28 with TRBJ1-4; 8 nucleotides agree with TRBD1. The CDR3 contains 13 residues. CDR1 is MDHEN, CDR2 SYDVKM, per germline. V trimming: 8 bases; J trimming: 7 bases; junction bases outside the gene matches: 6. This chain's CDR3 is CASLTGVSEKLFF. In DNA form, the CDR3 reads TGTGCCAGCCTGACAGGGGTTAGTGAAAAACTGTTTTTT.

The chain employs TRBV6-6 and TRBJ1-5, with D tentatively TRBD1 (6 bases). The CDR3 spans 15 residues. CDR1 MNHNY and CDR2 SVGAGI come from the germline V gene (reference sequence). V lost 4 bases and J 11 bases, leaving 21 bases between the germline ends. The CDR3 nucleotides are TGTGCCAGCAGTTTGATATCATCGGAAGGGGGGGCCCAGCATTTT. Its translation: CASSLISSEGGAQHF.

The J gene is TRBJ2-2, the V gene TRBV7-3, with 7 bases matching TRBD1. Trimming removed 5 bases from V and 6 bases from J; junction bases left unmatched: 9. The CDR3 runs 15 residues. CDR1 SGHTA and CDR2 FQGTGA come from the germline V gene. The CDR3 sequence is CASSSPGQRSGELFF. The DNA of the CDR3 is TGTGCCAGCAGCAGTCCGGGACAGAGGTCCGGGGAGCTGTTTTTT. The variable domain in full, with the rest retrieved from reference TRBV7-3 and TRBJ2-2, is GAGVSQTPSNKVTEKGKYVELRCDPISGHTALYWYRQSLGQGPEFLIYFQGTGAADDSGLPNDRFFAVRPEGSVSTLKIQRTERGDSAVYLCASSSPGQRSGELFFGEGSRLTVL.

Comment on this clone: This sample also contains other DNA sequences that code for the same CDR3. The gene calls are TRBV9 and TRBJ1-1; D is unresolved. This CDR3 is 14 amino acids long. Trimming took off 0 bases at V and 1 base at J, with 7 bases between the two ends. Germline loops: CDR1 SGDLS, CDR2 YYNGEE. The CDR3 coding sequence is TGTGCCAGCAGCGTAGGAGGGCGGAACACTGAAGCTTTCTTT. Its protein is CASSVGGRNTEAFF.

The chain uses TRBV7-2 and TRBJ2-6; 9 bases map to TRBD2. The CDR3 loop spans 18 amino acids. V lost 1 base and J lost 2; bases outside the gene matches: 6. Per the germline V gene, CDR1 is SGHTA and CDR2 is FQGNSA. The CDR3 DNA reads TGTGCCAGCAGCTTAGGCGGGAGGGCCACGGCTGGGGCCAACGTCCTGACTTTC. Its translation: CASSLGGRATAGANVLTF.

The chain combines TRBV28 with TRBJ2-7; possible D gene TRBD1, 5 bases. The CDR3 loop spans 15 amino acids. V lost 5 bases and J 3 bases, leaving 17 bases between the germline ends. Germline CDR1 MDHEN, CDR2 SYDVKM. The CDR3 sequence: CASSKQVPRLYEQYF. Written as DNA, the CDR3 is TGTGCCAGCAGTAAACAGGTCCCTCGCCTCTACGAGCAGTACTTC.

The chain joins TRBV7-2 to TRBJ2-7; possible D gene TRBD2, 6 bases. Per the germline V gene, CDR1 is SGHTA and CDR2 is FQGNSA. Trimming cost V 4 bases and J 0 bases, with 16 bases left between them. The CDR3 consists of 16 residues. This CDR3 reads CASSYPGREPSYEQYF. The CDR3 nucleotides are TGTGCCAGCAGCTACCCGGGGCGGGAACCCTCCTACGAGCAGTACTTC.

The CDR3 here is CASSFRDSDTGELFF. CDR3 sequence (DNA): TGTGCCAGCAGTTTCCGGGACAGCGACACCGGGGAGCTGTTTTTT. The rearrangement uses TRBV6-5 and TRBJ2-2; 7 nucleotides align to TRBD1. The germline CDR1 and CDR2 sequences are MNHEY and SVGAGI. V lost 4 bases to trimming and J lost 3 bases; unmatched junction nucleotides: 5. This CDR3 region has 15 residues.

J is TRBJ1-4 and V is TRBV6-1, with D hard to call. Germline assignment: CDR1 MNHNS and CDR2 SASEGT. V was pared by 0 bases and J by 3 bases, with 8 bases between. This CDR3 contains 15 residues. The CDR3 here is CASSEAGGSNEKLFF. The CDR3 DNA is TGTGCCAGCAGTGAAGCGGGAGGGTCTAATGAAAAACTGTTTTTT.

The chain employs TRBV10-2 and TRBJ2-6; no firm D call. This CDR3 spans 14 amino acids. Germline V gene data show CDR1 as WSHSY and CDR2 as SAAADI. V was trimmed by 9 bases and J by 4 bases, leaving 13 bases between them. The CDR3 loop reads CASSVEAGANVLTF. CDR3 coding DNA: TGCGCCAGTTCGGTTGAGGCCGGGGCCAACGTCCTGACTTTC.

The chain combines TRBV29-1 with TRBJ2-3; 7 nucleotides match TRBD2. CDR1 and CDR2 from the germline V gene are SQVTM and ANQGSEA. V lost 2 bases to trimming and J lost 3 bases; unmatched junction nucleotides: 8. CDR3 length: 15 residues. The CDR3 loop reads CSVEMPSGVTDTQYF. The DNA for the CDR3 is TGCAGCGTTGAAATGCCTAGCGGCGTTACAGATACGCAGTATTTT.

This rearrangement joins TRBV7-3 to TRBJ2-1, with 11 bases that match TRBD1. Germline CDR1 and CDR2: SGHTA and FQGTGA. The V gene end was trimmed by 4 bases and the J gene end by 9 bases; junction bases not matched to a gene: 8. The CDR3 runs 15 residues. The CDR3 loop reads CASSYSGQGVGEQFF. The CDR3 DNA follows: TGTGCCAGCAGCTACTCGGGACAGGGGGTTGGTGAGCAGTTCTTC.

The chain carries TRBV27 and TRBJ1-2; D not certain. This CDR3 is 13 amino acids long. The germline V gene encodes CDR1 MNHEY and CDR2 SMNVEV (reference sequence). V lost 6 bases to trimming and J lost 0 bases, with 8 bases between them. The CDR3 DNA sequence: TGTGCCAGCAGCCGTTCCGCTAACTATGGCTACACCTTC. Its translation: CASSRSANYGYTF.

V and J are TRBV5-4 and TRBJ1-2, with 8 bases lining up with TRBD1. The CDR3 sequence is 14 residues long. CDR1 and CDR2 (germline): SGHNT, YYREEE (reference sequence). V shed 2 bases and J 3 bases; nucleotides not matched to a gene: 3. CDR3 sequence reads: CASSLPGQDYGYTF. CDR3 coding DNA: TGTGCCAGCAGCTTACCGGGACAGGACTATGGCTACACCTTC.

This chain joins TRBV18 and TRBJ1-1; 9 positions agree with TRBD1. Germline trimming cut 3 bases from V and 4 bases from J; bases unmatched to any gene: 9. This CDR3 is built from 16 residues. CDR1 is KGHSH and CDR2 is LQKENI in the germline V gene. The CDR3 region has the DNA TGTGCCAGCTCACCCCGGACAGGGGAGCAGGGCACTGAAGCTTTCTTT. It yields the protein CASSPRTGEQGTEAFF.

This chain uses TRBV4-3 with TRBJ2-5, with TRBD2 identical over 9 bases. V trimming: 4 bases; J trimming: 2 bases; junction bases outside the gene matches: 5. The CDR3 is made up of 15 amino acids. CDR1 LGHNA and CDR2 YSLEER come from the germline V gene. CDR3 region: CASSPGLALQETQYF. The CDR3, as DNA: TGCGCCAGCAGCCCTGGACTAGCGCTACAAGAGACCCAGTACTTC.

The V call is TRBV4-2, the J call TRBJ2-7; D unclear. V lost 0 bases and J lost 7, with 4 bases in between. The germline CDR1 and CDR2 sequences are LGHNA and YNFKEQ. The CDR3 loop spans 11 amino acids. The CDR3 DNA reads as TGTGCCAGCAGCCAAGACGGGGAGCAGTACTTC. This codes for CASSQDGEQYF.

The V gene is TRBV9, the J gene TRBJ1-1; D gene unclear. The CDR3 has 18 residues. CDR1 and CDR2 (germline): SGDLS, YYNGEE. V was trimmed by 0 bases and J by 0 bases, leaving 18 bases between them. The DNA for the CDR3 is TGTGCCAGCAGCGTAGTTCCCCCGGGAGGGTTCATGAACACTGAAGCTTTCTTT. Translated, it gives CASSVVPPGGFMNTEAFF.

This chain connects TRBV7-3 to TRBJ2-3, with D perhaps matching TRBD2 (6 bases). V lost 2 bases, J lost 4 bases, and 10 bases lay in between. Germline assignment: CDR1 SGHTA and CDR2 FQGTGA. CDR3 size: 14 residues. The CDR3 here is CASSLLPSADTQYF. The CDR3 DNA reads TGTGCCAGCAGCTTACTTCCTAGCGCAGATACGCAGTATTTT. The entire variable domain, with the rest obtained from reference TRBV7-3 and TRBJ2-3, is as follows: GAGVSQTPSNKVTEKGKYVELRCDPISGHTALYWYRQSLGQGPEFLIYFQGTGAADDSGLPNDRFFAVRPEGSVSTLKIQRTERGDSAVYLCASSLLPSADTQYFGPGTRLTVL.

The chain carries TRBV28 and TRBJ1-6; 7 bases line up with TRBD1. CDR1 and CDR2 (germline): MDHEN, SYDVKM. V dropped 6 bases and J dropped 8; count of bases not matched to a gene: 10. This CDR3 spans 15 amino acids. CDR3 coding DNA: TGTGCCAGCAGCCCACCTTGGCAGGGGGATTCACCCCTCCACTTT. Its protein product is CASSPPWQGDSPLHF.

The CDR3 is CASSHWTSGADTQYF. The CDR3 nucleotides are TGTGCCAGCAGCCATTGGACTAGCGGGGCAGATACGCAGTATTTT. This chain links TRBV14 with TRBJ2-3, with 12 bases matching TRBD2. Unmatched junction bases numbered 2, after V lost 3 bases and J lost 4 bases. Germline-derived CDR1 and CDR2 are SGHDN and FVKESK. This CDR3 has 15 amino acids.

The chain uses TRBV2 and TRBJ2-7; D remains ambiguous. V was shortened by 1 base and J by 4 bases, with 5 bases between the two germline ends. Germline loops: CDR1 SNHLY, CDR2 FYNNEI. The CDR3 length is 12 residues. CDR3 region: CASSEGQYEQYF. CDR3 sequence (DNA): TGTGCCAGCAGTGAAGGGCAGTACGAGCAGTACTTC.

The rearrangement uses TRBV9 and TRBJ2-7; TRBD1 aligns across 8 bases. The J segment lost 3 bases and the V segment lost 4 bases, leaving 6 bases of the junction unmatched. The CDR3 consists of 14 residues. Germline V gene sequence: CDR1 SGDLS, CDR2 YYNGEE. CDR3 sequence reads: CASSPDRGFYEQYF. The CDR3 DNA follows: TGTGCCAGCAGCCCAGACAGGGGATTCTACGAGCAGTACTTC.